Presented here are 14 T cell receptor beta chains from one specimen sequenced in a study of blood T cell repertoires in COVID-19. Assay: immunoSEQ multiplex PCR; the TCRdb copy retains only in-frame clones and omits some. The sample yields roughly 120,000 clones, 65% to 90% seen once. The sample taken for sequencing was peripheral blood. All receptors derive from an elderly woman with active or convalescent COVID-19.

The chain recombines TRBV19 with TRBJ2-1; the match to TRBD2 covers 16 bases. Trimming removed 1 base from V and 4 bases from J; junction bases left unmatched: 4. The V gene's germline CDR1 is LNHDA and CDR2 SQIVND (reference sequence). This CDR3 is 18 amino acids long. The CDR3 region has the DNA TGTGCCAGTAGTATAGCCGGGACTAGCGGGAGGGGGTACAATGAGCAGTTCTTC. Its translation is CASSIAGTSGRGYNEQFF.

J is TRBJ2-3 and V is TRBV5-1; weak D call: TRBD1 (6 bases). V was trimmed by 4 bases and J by 2 bases, leaving 11 bases between them. The CDR3 covers 14 residues. Germline V gives CDR1 SGHRS, CDR2 YFSETQ. The CDR3 DNA is TGCGCCAGCAGCCTTGGACAGAACACAGATACGCAGTATTTT. This translates into CASSLGQNTDTQYF.

This chain connects TRBV11-2 to TRBJ2-1, with 13 bases that match TRBD2. This CDR3 contains 16 residues. V dropped 2 bases and J dropped 5; count of bases not matched to a gene: 3. CDR1 SGHAT and CDR2 FQNNGV come from the germline V gene. DNA for the CDR3: TGTGCCAGCAGCTTACCGGGACTAGCGGGGAACAATGAGCAGTTCTTC. Translating gives CASSLPGLAGNNEQFF.

V gene TRBV5-6 combines with J gene TRBJ2-1; 9 positions agree with TRBD1. V dropped 1 base and J dropped 8; count of bases not matched to a gene: 7. CDR3 length: 15 residues. The V gene's germline CDR1 is SGHDT and CDR2 YYEEEE. Here the CDR3 reads CASSLWDREVDEQFF. CDR3 DNA sequence: TGTGCCAGCAGCTTGTGGGACAGGGAGGTCGATGAGCAGTTCTTC. Complete variable domain (other parts from reference TRBV5-6 and TRBJ2-1): DAGVTQSPTHLIKTRGQQVTLRCSPKSGHDTVSWYQQALGQGPQFIFQYYEEEERQRGNFPDRFSGHQFPNYSSELNVNALLLGDSALYLCASSLWDREVDEQFFGPGTRLTVL.

The chain uses TRBV28 and TRBJ2-5; 8 bases fit TRBD1. Germline assignment: CDR1 MDHEN and CDR2 SYDVKM. The CDR3 loop spans 18 amino acids. V shed 3 bases and J 2 bases; nucleotides not matched to a gene: 14. The CDR3 spells CASSFYAVGTGAQETQYF. The CDR3 DNA follows: TGTGCCAGCAGTTTCTACGCTGTCGGGACAGGCGCTCAAGAGACCCAGTACTTC.

This clone showed up just once. The genes are TRBV5-1 and TRBJ1-2, with D possibly TRBD1 on 5 matching bases. Germline V lookup: CDR1 SGHRS, CDR2 YFSETQ. The CDR3 is made up of 15 amino acids. Between the trimmed V and J ends, which lost 2 bases and 4 bases, there was a span of 15 bases. Here the CDR3 reads CASSLGGREGYGYTF. DNA of the CDR3: TGCGCCAGCAGCTTAGGTGGCAGGGAGGGCTATGGCTACACCTTC.

This rearrangement joins TRBV3-1 (or the pseudogene TRBV3-2) to TRBJ1-1; TRBD1 might be the D (6 bases). The germline gives CDR1 LGHDT, CDR2 YNNKEL (reference sequence). The CDR3 is made up of 13 amino acids. For the CDR3, the DNA is TGTGAGTACAGGGCGAGGGTGAACACTGAAGCTTTCTTT. Residues: CEYRARVNTEAFF.

The rearrangement joins TRBV5-4 to TRBJ2-7; D not resolved. Germline V CDR1 and CDR2: SGHNT, YYREEE (reference sequence). The CDR3 runs to 15 residues. Deletions cut 2 bases from V and 3 bases from J, with 15 bases between. The CDR3 reads CASSFPGGTFYEQYF. The DNA for the CDR3 is TGTGCCAGCAGCTTTCCTGGTGGCACCTTCTACGAGCAGTACTTC.

In its sample, this clone was seen once. This chain joins TRBV13 and TRBJ1-2; the D gene is possibly TRBD1 (5 bases). The CDR3 is made up of 14 amino acids. The V and J ends lost 2 bases and 4 bases respectively, with 11 bases between them. Germline V CDR1 and CDR2: PRHDT, FYEKMQ (reference sequence). CDR3 loop: CASSLQGGVYGYTF. The CDR3 nucleotides read TGTGCCAGCAGCTTACAGGGCGGAGTCTATGGCTACACCTTC. Full variable domain (missing parts from reference TRBV13 and TRBJ1-2): AAGVIQSPRHLIKEKRETATLKCYPIPRHDTVYWYQQGPGQDPQFLISFYEKMQSDKGSIPDRFSAQQFSDYHSELNMSSLELGDSALYFCASSLQGGVYGYTFGSGTRLTVV.

J is TRBJ1-1 and V is TRBV5-1; TRBD1 might be the D (6 bases). Germline V CDR1 and CDR2: SGHRS, YFSETQ. V lost 5 bases to trimming and J lost 3 bases, with 14 bases between them. The CDR3 spans 14 residues. This CDR3 is CASRSGTMDTEAFF. The CDR3 DNA sequence: TGCGCCAGCAGATCCGGGACAATGGACACTGAAGCTTTCTTT. The complete variable domain, with remaining parts taken from reference TRBV5-1 and TRBJ1-1, reads KAGVTQTPRYLIKTRGQQVTLSCSPISGHRSVSWYQQTPGQGLQFLFEYFSETQRNKGNFPGRFSGRQFSNSRSEMNVSTLELGDSALYLCASRSGTMDTEAFFGQGTRLTVV.

The rearrangement uses TRBV10-2 and TRBJ2-3; perhaps TRBD2 as D (6 bases). CDR3 length: 14 amino acids. Trimming removed 10 bases at V and 3 bases at J, with 17 bases between. In germline, CDR1 is WSHSY, CDR2 SAAADI. The chain's CDR3 is CATDGGGSTDTQYF. The CDR3 DNA is TGCGCCACCGACGGTGGGGGGTCGACAGATACGCAGTATTTT.

The CDR3 spells CASRAWGQAFF. The CDR3 DNA reads TGTGCCAGCAGGGCCTGGGGGCAAGCTTTCTTT. The genes are TRBV28 and TRBJ1-1; a weak D match, TRBD1 (6 bases). Germline CDR1 reads MDHEN; CDR2 reads SYDVKM. CDR3 length: 11 residues. Trimming shortened V by 6 bases and J by 9 bases, and 11 bases separated the two germline ends.

The rearrangement links TRBV19 to TRBJ1-1; 7 nucleotides match TRBD1. This CDR3 has 14 amino acids. Trimming removed 6 bases from V and 5 bases from J; junction bases left unmatched: 9. Germline values: CDR1 LNHDA, CDR2 SQIVND (reference sequence). In DNA, the CDR3 is TGTGCCAGTAGCAACCGAGAGGGGGCAACTGAAGCTTTCTTT. Translating gives CASSNREGATEAFF. The entire variable domain, with the rest obtained from reference TRBV19 and TRBJ1-1, is as follows: DGGITQSPKYLFRKEGQNVTLSCEQNLNHDAMYWYRQDPGQGLRLIYYSQIVNDFQKGDIAEGYSVSREKKESFPLTVTSAQKNPTAFYLCASSNREGATEAFFGQGTRLTVV.

The chain links TRBV10-3 to TRBJ2-7, with 7 bases identical to TRBD2. V lost 2 bases and J lost 6; bases outside the gene matches: 10. Germline values: CDR1 ENHRY, CDR2 SYGVKD. CDR3 length: 15 residues. The CDR3, as DNA: TGTGCCATCAGTGAGGGGACTACCGGACTGGGCGAGCAGTACTTC. It encodes CAISEGTTGLGEQYF.